This entry features one T cell receptor (beta chain) sequence. This record belongs to a study of chemoradiotherapy in HPV16-positive cancers. Study in general: Functional T-cell assays on a couple of HPV16-positive patients' cells defined candidate HPV-specific clones and common TCR motifs.

Profiling relied on immunoSEQ multiplex PCR, and the TCRdb table lists in-frame clones only, not all of them. The sample has about 4,600 clones, 90% seen once. Germline-derived CDR1 and CDR2 are MGHDK and SYGVNS. With V trimmed by 2 bases and J by 0 bases, 12 bases remained unmatched. CDR3 length: 18 residues. This receptor was obtained from a human donor with HPV-associated anogenital cancer. This chain links TRBV25-1 with TRBJ1-2, with TRBD1 matching 7 bases. This material consisted of tumor tissue, taken from a patient who underwent chemoradiotherapy. The CDR3 DNA sequence: TGTGCCAGCAGTGAAGCCGTAAGGACCCAGGGGGCTAACTATGGCTACACCTTC. This gives the protein CASSEAVRTQGANYGYTF.